This T cell receptor (beta chain) was obtained from a study of T-cell memory formation after mild COVID-19. This clonotype appeared a few times. The germline gives CDR1 SGHRS, CDR2 YFSETQ. CDR3 length: 15 amino acids. Between the trimmed V and J ends, which lost 0 bases and 7 bases, there was a span of 13 bases. TCRdb independently ran MiXCR on the 5' RACE reads; one entry per CDR3 protein. The sample carries a few hundred thousand distinct CDR3 sequences, 13% to 15% recorded once. Sequencing input: PBMCs or a T cell subset sorted from them (not recorded which). The TCR comes from a man younger than 35 who had mild COVID-19 (a few samples of this study predate the infection). Cell type and time point are not known. The chain is built from TRBV5-1 and TRBJ2-2; no firm D call. Here the CDR3 DNA reads TGCGCCAGCAGCTTGGCGGGTAGCAGAGTCGGGGAGCTGTTTTTT. Translating it yields CASSLAGSRVGELFF.